This TCR beta chain originates from a study of PD-L1 blockade in urothelial cancer (dated by TCRdb to the late 2010s). At the level of the whole study: Every patient began therapy in 2014 and was given atezolizumab 1,200 mg intravenously every 3 weeks. Blood samples were analyzed at two time points: 3 weeks after treatment start (second dose) and 6 weeks after treatment start. Patients had an ECOG performance status of 0 or 1 and had received between 0 and 3 prior chemotherapy regimens. Under 30 patients had pretreatment blood TCR-seq, some 24 had at least one posttreatment blood collection, and some 24 had tumor TCR-seq. Pretreatment tumor samples, along with matched peripheral blood collected serially before and after atezolizumab treatment, underwent TCR sequencing. Somatic, immune and clinical correlates of response to PD-L1 blockade with atezolizumab in urothelial cancer were the focus of an exploratory multi-omic analysis. Progression-free survival longer than 6 months counted as durable clinical benefit, and TCR features were additionally tested against both progression-free and overall survival. Durable clinical benefit was achieved by nine patients and was not achieved by 20 patients. In the same patients, whole exome sequencing and RNA sequencing of pretreatment tumors were performed in addition to TCR sequencing. Twenty-five of 29 patients were males with bladder-origin urothelial cancer, and about 60% of the roughly 29 reported a prior smoking history. Blood samples gave median yields of around 150,000 T cells and tens of thousands of unique TCRs, along with a median clonality of 0.080.

CDR1 and CDR2 are drawn from the germline V gene: SGDLS, YYNGEE. Trimming leaves V shorter by 3 bases and J shorter by 5 bases, with the junction holding 4 bases beyond the gene matches. CDR3 length: 14 amino acids, cysteine to phenylalanine. The DNA shown is the 42-base CDR3, in frame from base 1. Each PCR received spiked-in synthetic TCR analog templates so that absolute template abundance could be estimated from read counts. TCRbeta CDR3 regions were amplified from genomic DNA with bias-controlled V and J gene primers using the immunoSEQ assay. Rearranged TCRbeta segments were sequenced at approximately 20X coverage. The study's own analysis went as follows. Sequencing errors were corrected by clustering, and CDR3s were annotated against IMGT so that V, D and J genes could be assigned. Out-of-frame and stop-codon sequences were excluded, and only productive TCRbeta rearrangements were used in downstream analyses. Clonality was calculated as one minus the Shannon entropy normalized by the log of the number of unique productive sequences. Fisher's exact test with Benjamini-Hochberg correction, using a cutoff of adjusted p below 0.01, was how clones that differed between time points or between blood and tumor were identified. This immuneACCESS table, as held by TCRdb, lists in-frame sequences with V and J called but not all clones. Of the missing ones, under half trace to an unresolved V gene in checked studies; the others have no known cause. D and trimming were read from the DNA, whereas the V and J calls and clone size are those reported in that table. The sample data list about 120,000 clones, and roughly 82% of these were observed just once. The top ten hold 2% to 3% of the sample.

Of note for this clone: The target of this receptor is not known. No clone much larger than this one lies a single base away; base qualities are absent.

General study outcomes and caveats: A pretreatment peripheral blood TCR clonality below the median was linked to improved progression-free and overall survival. Among patients with durable benefit, tumor-associated TCR clones showed greater expansion in peripheral blood 3 weeks after treatment started (n ≈ 20, p = 0.022). Small sample size (n ≈ 29) and many exploratory analyses mean the results are intended to be hypothesis-generating.

The sample's time point, from its label and the paper: peripheral blood 6 weeks after treatment start. A total of around 30 patients with locally advanced or metastatic urothelial carcinoma, treated at Memorial Sloan Kettering on a trial protocol, made up the cohort. Peripheral blood mononuclear cells were collected pretreatment and during treatment, with between 1 and 8 total time points obtained per patient. The Qiagen DNeasy Blood extraction kit was used to purify genomic DNA from total PBMCs and from tumor samples. PBMCs were collected pretreatment and during treatment, and were isolated and stored as previously described.

The receptor was isolated from a man over 45 with urothelial cancer. The sequence joins TRBV9 to TRBJ2-1, with 8 junctional bases fitting TRBD2. The sequencing used PBMCs, collected around atezolizumab (anti-PD-L1) treatment. The nucleotides are TGTGCCAGCAGCGGGACTAGCCATAACAATGAGCAGTTCTTC. Its protein product is CASSGTSHNNEQFF.